This TCR beta chain appears in the sequencing data of a study of cytomegalovirus exposure and HLA in healthy donors. Study background: As an earlier analysis found, around 190 million T cells yielded around 110 million unique TCR beta sequences. Out of a few hundred genotyped donors, 81% belonged to the Caucasian-associated ancestry cluster.

The study ran its PCR with 60 Vbeta and 13 Jbeta primers. Libraries were prepared by immunoSEQ multiplex PCR; TCRdb keeps only in-frame clonotypes and omits some of them. In the table there are some 140,000 clones, 65% to 85% of which are singletons. Note on this clone: The antigen is undetermined.

V lost 2 bases and J lost 3, with 17 bases in between. CDR3 length: 16 amino acids. Germline CDR1 and CDR2: SNHLY and FYNNEI. Notes on the study in general: A later analysis revealed that TCR association rates differed between HLA loci, peaking at DRB1 and bottoming out at HLA-C.

The specimen sequenced was PBMCs. The chain links TRBV2 to TRBJ2-7; D is possibly TRBD2 (5 bases). This TCR derives from a woman between 18 and 29 years old in good health and CMV-seronegative. The CDR3 DNA sequence: TGTGCCAGCAGTGAACTTGTCAGCGGCCCAATCTACGAGCAGTACTTC. Protein: CASSELVSGPIYEQYF.